This TCR beta chain is drawn from a study of blood T cell repertoires in COVID-19. Study summary: PBMCs, B-cell-depleted T cells, or T cells were the source of the cDNA or gDNA that made up the material.

Clones were sequenced by immunoSEQ multiplex PCR, and TCRdb holds only the in-frame ones, with some missing. The sample records around 240,000 clones, 70% to 90% being singletons. Per the germline V gene, CDR1 is SGHTA and CDR2 is FQGNSA. The CDR3 is 15 residues long. V was shortened by 1 base and J by 3 bases, with 10 bases between the two germline ends. The rearrangement joins TRBV7-2 to TRBJ2-1, with D possibly TRBD2 on 5 matching bases. The source is a woman in her 50s who had recovered from COVID-19. The material sequenced was PBMCs or T cells enriched from blood (not recorded which). This CDR3 is CASSLELGYYNEQFF. CDR3 nucleotide sequence: TGTGCCAGCAGCTTAGAACTAGGCTACTACAATGAGCAGTTCTTC.